The clone carrying this T cell receptor (beta chain) was found a few times. What it binds is not known. This sample was included in a study of T cell repertoires in cytomegalovirus infection. Study as a whole: Recently identified HLA-C-restricted CMV epitopes and well-studied HLA-B-restricted CMV epitopes were used by the study. A matching HLA type, together with CMV infection, was signaled by public TCR beta signatures.

Whole-study results and caveats: Frequencies of public TCR beta families were cumulated, and this identified carriers of CMV plus the relevant HLA. HLA-C-restricted CMV-specific TCR beta clonotypes prevailed in the ex vivo response.

TCRdb recomputed calls from the reads with MiXCR, one row per CDR3 protein. The repertoire consists of around 89,000 distinct CDR3 sequences, with 25% to 30% occurring once and the leading ten covering over 60%. The CDR3 sequence is 12 residues long. The ends lost 6 bases at V and 2 bases at J; junction bases unmatched: 1. Germline V gene data show CDR1 as MNHNS and CDR2 as SASEGT. Source: CD8+ T cells from cultured PBMCs, taken from culture after CMV antigen stimulation. The TCR comes from a human donor in good health (CMV status not recorded). Some clones in this sample may be carry-over from other donors' samples. The chain is built from TRBV6-1 and TRBJ2-7; TRBD2 aligns across 7 bases. DNA of the CDR3: TGTGCCAGCAGGGGGGGGACCTACGAGCAGTACTTC. It codes for CASRGGTYEQYF.